This entry lists 20 T cell receptor beta chains sequenced from one sample in a study of CD8 T cells in ankylosing spondylitis. MiXCR was run by TCRdb on the 5' RACE reads, yielding one entry per CDR3 protein. The repertoire holds 55,000 or so distinct CDR3 sequences, with around 7.4% as singletons. Sequencing was performed on blood, either unsorted or a sorted T cell fraction (not recorded which). Receptors originate from a female donor with ankylosing spondylitis or in good health (not recorded which).

In this sample, this clonotype turned up many times. This chain links TRBV5-6 with TRBJ1-2; TRBD1 aligns across 11 bases. CDR1 is SGHDT, CDR2 YYEEEE, per germline. Germline trimming cut 1 base from V and 6 bases from J; bases unmatched to any gene: 2. This CDR3 has 14 residues. Written as DNA, the CDR3 is TGTGCCAGCAGCTTGTTGGGACAGGGGGATGGCTACACCTTC. Translating gives CASSLLGQGDGYTF.

In its sample, this clonotype was seen many times. The chain uses TRBV20-1 and TRBJ2-3; TRBD1 might be the D (6 bases). The ends were cut back, 6 bases at V and 2 bases at J, with 12 bases in the middle. This CDR3 is built from 13 residues. Germline loops: CDR1 DFQATT, CDR2 SNEGSKA (reference sequence). CDR3 in DNA: TGCAGTGCGAACAGGGTTATCACAGATACGCAGTATTTT. As protein: CSANRVITDTQYF.

This clonotype was counted many times. The gene calls are TRBV18 and TRBJ1-2; 8 positions agree with TRBD1. The V gene end was trimmed by 1 base and the J gene end by 4 bases; junction bases not matched to a gene: 5. Germline CDR1 KGHSH, CDR2 LQKENI. CDR3 length: 15 amino acids. The CDR3 loop is CASSPRRGRFYGYTF. The DNA of the CDR3 is TGTGCCAGCTCACCACGCAGGGGGCGCTTCTATGGCTACACCTTC.

Of note for this clonotype: This may be a read error, as it is one base from a much larger clone. The chain joins TRBV7-2 to TRBJ1-6, with D hard to call. Trimming left V 3 bases short and J 7 bases short, with 7 bases between. The CDR3 sequence is 13 residues long. Germline V gene sequence: CDR1 SGHTA, CDR2 FQGNSA. DNA for the CDR3: TGTACCAGCAGCTTCCCTCAGAATTCACCCCTCCACTTT. Its protein is CTSSFPQNSPLHF.

In its sample, this clonotype was seen many times. The chain carries TRBV28 and TRBJ2-3, with 9 positions matching TRBD1. Losses at the gene ends were 5 bases for V and 2 bases for J; bases not matched to a gene: 8. The CDR3 is made up of 16 amino acids. CDR1 is MDHEN and CDR2 is SYDVKM in the germline V gene. CDR3 sequence reads: CASSPVTGGDTDTQYF. The CDR3 bases are TGTGCCAGCAGTCCCGTGACAGGGGGGGACACAGATACGCAGTATTTT.

In this sample, this clonotype turned up many times. The rearrangement links TRBV20-1 to TRBJ2-2; 10 nucleotides match TRBD2. The germline CDR1 and CDR2 sequences are DFQATT and SNEGSKA (reference sequence). The CDR3 spans 14 residues. V dropped 5 bases and J dropped 6; count of bases not matched to a gene: 6. CDR3 DNA: TGCAGTGCTGAGCGGGGGGGCCTCGCCGGGGAGCTGTTTTTT. Its protein product is CSAERGGLAGELFF.

This clonotype was picked up a small number of times. This chain uses TRBV7-9 with TRBJ2-3; tentatively, D is TRBD1 (6 bases). The CDR3 totals 16 residues. Trimming took 3 bases from V and 1 from J, leaving 14 bases between them. CDR1 is SEHNR, CDR2 FQNEAQ, per germline (reference sequence). In nucleotides, the CDR3 is TGTGCCAGCAGCTTCTACAGGGACCGGGGCACAGATACGCAGTATTTT. It translates to CASSFYRDRGTDTQYF.

This clonotype was counted many times. V usage is TRBV2 and J usage is TRBJ1-2; 9 nucleotides agree with TRBD1. The CDR3 is 13 amino acids. V shed 6 bases and J 7 bases; nucleotides not matched to a gene: 6. Germline V CDR1 and CDR2: SNHLY, FYNNEI. The CDR3 sequence is CASRRGTGTGYTF. DNA of the CDR3: TGTGCCAGCAGGCGGGGGACAGGGACTGGCTACACCTTC.

This clonotype was seen many times. The chain carries TRBV3-1 and TRBJ1-1; D unresolved. Germline V gives CDR1 LGHDT, CDR2 YNNKEL (reference sequence). The CDR3 loop spans 14 amino acids. Trimming took off 1 base at V and 4 bases at J, with 10 bases between the two ends. This chain's CDR3 is CASSQVQFGTEAFF. CDR3 sequence (DNA): TGTGCCAGCAGCCAAGTCCAATTTGGCACTGAAGCTTTCTTT. Full variable domain (missing parts from reference TRBV3-1 and TRBJ1-1): DTAVSQTPKYLVTQMGNDKSIKCEQNLGHDTMYWYKQDSKKFLKIMFSYNNKELIINETVPNRFSPKSPDKAHLNLHINSLELGDSAVYFCASSQVQFGTEAFFGQGTRLTVV.

There are a few counts of this clonotype. V and J are TRBV7-2 and TRBJ2-5; 8 bases line up with TRBD2. V gave up 2 bases and J gave up 2 bases; unmatched junction bases: 7. This CDR3 has 16 residues. CDR1 SGHTA and CDR2 FQGNSA come from the germline V gene. CDR3 sequence (DNA): TGTGCCAGCAGCTTATTTCCAGCGGGGGTTCAAGAGACCCAGTACTTC. Translation gives CASSLFPAGVQETQYF.

This clonotype occurred many times. A much bigger clone sits one base away, suggesting this may be a read error. This rearrangement joins TRBV3-1 to TRBJ2-2, with 7 bases fitting TRBD1. CDR1 LGHDT and CDR2 YNNKEL come from the germline V gene (reference sequence). This CDR3 region has 17 residues. The CDR3: CASTQETGVANTGELFF. The DNA of the CDR3 is TGTGCCAGCACCCAAGAAACAGGGGTGGCGAACACCGGGGAGCTGTTTTTT.

This clonotype was counted many times. V and J are TRBV5-1 and TRBJ2-7; D not certain. The CDR3 runs to 13 residues. The germline V and J ends were trimmed by 0 bases and 3 bases, with 7 bases remaining between them. The germline V gene encodes CDR1 SGHRS and CDR2 YFSETQ. CDR3 residues: CASSLEGRYEQYF. Here the CDR3 DNA reads TGCGCCAGCAGCTTGGAGGGTCGCTACGAGCAGTACTTC.

Ten or more counts support this clonotype. The V gene is TRBV5-1, the J gene TRBJ2-5, with a possible D match to TRBD1 (5 bases). Germline-derived CDR1 and CDR2 are SGHRS and YFSETQ. The V end was cut by 3 bases, the J end by 3 bases, with 15 bases between. The CDR3 covers 15 residues. The CDR3 sequence: CASSYDSRAKETQYF. The CDR3 nucleotides are TGCGCCAGCAGCTACGACAGTAGGGCGAAAGAGACCCAGTACTTC.

In its sample, this clonotype was seen many times. The chain recombines TRBV20-1 with TRBJ2-7; D uncertain. This CDR3 has 12 residues. Germline CDR1 and CDR2: DFQATT and SNEGSKA (reference sequence). Trimming took off 3 bases at V and 8 bases at J, with 14 bases between the two ends. The CDR3 coding sequence is TGCAGTGCTAGCCCCTCTGGGTTGAAGCAGTACGTC. As protein: CSASPSGLKQYV.

This clonotype was detected ten times or more. CDR3 coding DNA: TGTGCCAGCAGCTTGTTAGCGACTTCCTACGAGCAGTACGTC. Its translation is CASSLLATSYEQYV. V is TRBV5-5 and J is TRBJ2-7, with D possibly matching TRBD2 (5 bases). This CDR3 region has 14 residues. Germline V CDR1 and CDR2: SGHKS, YYEKEE (reference sequence). V dropped 1 base and J dropped 1 base, with 9 bases sitting between them.

This clonotype was picked up a small number of times. The chain combines TRBV6-1 with TRBJ1-1; TRBD1 agrees at 7 bases. V shed 6 bases and J 4 bases; nucleotides not matched to a gene: 8. The CDR3 spans 14 residues. Germline CDR1 MNHNS, CDR2 SASEGT. CDR3 sequence reads: CASRGTALRTEAFF. CDR3 DNA: TGTGCCAGCAGGGGGACAGCTCTTCGCACTGAAGCTTTCTTT.

This clonotype was recorded many times. The V call is TRBV20-1, the J call TRBJ2-3; TRBD1 might be the D (6 bases). CDR1 is DFQATT, CDR2 SNEGSKA, per germline (reference sequence). Trimming took 0 bases from V and 4 from J, leaving 14 bases between them. The CDR3 extends over 15 amino acids. The CDR3 loop reads CSARDQGSGPDTQYF. The CDR3 DNA reads TGCAGTGCTAGAGATCAGGGGTCTGGGCCAGATACGCAGTATTTT.

This clonotype was picked up many times. The rearrangement links TRBV20-1 to TRBJ1-2, with 7 nucleotides matching TRBD1. Germline V gene lookup returns CDR1 DFQATT and CDR2 SNEGSKA (reference sequence). The CDR3 length is 15 residues. With V trimmed by 5 bases and J by 4 bases, 13 bases remained unmatched. The CDR3 region is CSAPIGQARLYGYTF. The CDR3 coding sequence is TGCAGTGCTCCAATTGGACAGGCTCGCCTCTATGGCTACACCTTC.

This clonotype was recorded many times. The genes are TRBV7-8 and TRBJ1-2, with 9 positions matching TRBD1. This CDR3 has 15 amino acids. J lost 4 bases, V lost 3 bases, and 6 bases had no gene match. The germline V gene encodes CDR1 SGHVS and CDR2 FQNEAQ. CDR3 residues: CASSLVGQGTYGYTF. The CDR3 bases are TGTGCCAGCAGCTTGGTGGGACAGGGAACCTATGGCTACACCTTC.

The J gene is TRBJ2-7, the V gene TRBV5-1, with D unresolved. The germline CDR1 and CDR2 sequences are SGHRS and YFSETQ. CDR3 length: 13 amino acids. V was cut by 0 bases and J by 4 bases, with 8 bases left in between. The chain's CDR3 is CASSLGRDYEQYF. The CDR3 region has the DNA TGCGCCAGCAGCTTGGGACGTGATTACGAGCAGTACTTC.